Following are 27 T cell receptor beta chains from one sample sequenced in a study of T-cell memory formation after mild COVID-19. TCRdb reprocessed the 5' RACE reads via MiXCR and lists one record per CDR3 protein. The sample carries 220,000 or so distinct CDR3 sequences, around 9.5% recorded once. Specimen: PBMCs or a T cell subset sorted from them (not recorded which). These receptors came from a man aged 18 to 29 who had mild COVID-19 (a few samples of this study predate the infection). Cell type and time point are not known.

In this sample, this clonotype turned up a few times. The gene calls are TRBV6-1 and TRBJ2-1; TRBD2 might be the D (5 bases). In germline, CDR1 is MNHNS, CDR2 SASEGT. The CDR3 is 16 amino acids. V was shortened by 6 bases and J by 2 bases, with 17 bases between the two germline ends. CDR3 region: CASRDDYHLPYNEQFF. CDR3 nucleotide sequence: TGTGCCAGCAGAGACGACTACCACCTGCCCTACAATGAGCAGTTCTTC.

This clonotype was counted a few times. The V and J genes are TRBV7-2 and TRBJ1-6; D gene uncertain. Germline V gene data show CDR1 as SGHTA and CDR2 as FQGNSA. The CDR3 sequence is 12 residues long. Trimming removed 2 bases from V and 7 bases from J, with 3 bases in between. The DNA of the CDR3 is TGTGCCAGCAGCTTAATCAATTCACCCCTCCACTTT. Translation: CASSLINSPLHF.

J is TRBJ2-7 and V is TRBV27; 9 nucleotides align to TRBD1. The CDR3 sequence is 14 residues long. Germline V CDR1 and CDR2: MNHEY, SMNVEV (reference sequence). The J segment lost 4 bases and the V segment lost 6 bases, leaving 7 bases of the junction unmatched. This CDR3 is CASRRGTGSYEQYV. The CDR3 nucleotides are TGTGCCAGCAGACGGGGGACAGGGTCTTACGAGCAGTACGTC.

There are many counts of this clonotype. V and J are TRBV20-1 and TRBJ2-5; unclear D gene. Germline CDR1 reads DFQATT; CDR2 reads SNEGSKA (reference sequence). CDR3 size: 10 residues. V was trimmed by 0 bases and J by 5 bases, leaving 1 base between them. CDR3 protein: CSAREETQYF. CDR3 coding DNA: TGCAGTGCTAGAGAGGAGACCCAGTACTTC.

This clonotype was observed at least ten times. The V and J genes are TRBV7-3 and TRBJ2-2, with unresolved D. Trimming stripped 2 bases from V and 1 base from J, with 11 bases between. Germline CDR1 reads SGHTA; CDR2 reads FQGTGA. The CDR3 has 16 residues. Here the CDR3 DNA reads TGTGCCAGCAGCTTATTCGCCGTTAAGAACACCGGGGAGCTGTTTTTT. This gives the protein CASSLFAVKNTGELFF.

J is TRBJ1-1 and V is TRBV14; tentative D call: TRBD1 (6 bases). Germline values: CDR1 SGHDN, CDR2 FVKESK. This CDR3 contains 14 residues. The germline V and J ends were trimmed by 6 bases and 1 base, with 12 bases remaining between them. The CDR3 is CASSYRVGNTEAFF. DNA for the CDR3: TGTGCCAGCAGTTACAGGGTAGGGAACACTGAAGCTTTCTTT.

This clonotype has just a few counts. The V call is TRBV4-1, the J call TRBJ2-5; D is perhaps TRBD1 (5 bases). The ends were cut back, 4 bases at V and 1 base at J, with 16 bases in the middle. The CDR3 runs 16 residues. Per germline, CDR1 MGHRA and CDR2 YSYEKL. CDR3 DNA: TGCGCCAGCAGCCCCCCCCCAGGGTTGACCCAAGAGACCCAGTACTTC. It codes for CASSPPPGLTQETQYF.

In this sample, this clonotype turned up many times. The rearrangement joins TRBV7-2 to TRBJ1-5; the D is unclear. Per germline, CDR1 SGHTA and CDR2 FQGNSA. The CDR3 length is 17 residues. The germline V and J ends were trimmed by 1 base and 6 bases, with 19 bases remaining between them. The DNA for the CDR3 is TGTGCCAGCAGCTTAGGGGTGGGTCCCTGGTCAGGTCAGCCCCAGCATTTT. Protein: CASSLGVGPWSGQPQHF.

This rearrangement joins TRBV6-6 to TRBJ1-5; D gene unclear. The germline V gene encodes CDR1 MNHNY and CDR2 SVGAGI (reference sequence). This CDR3 region has 13 residues. Trimming removed 2 bases from V and 2 bases from J, with 4 bases in between. In DNA form, the CDR3 reads TGTGCCAGCAGTTACATCGGCAATCAGCCCCAGCATTTT. Protein sequence: CASSYIGNQPQHF.

CDR3 nucleotides: TGTGCCAGCAGTCCCACAGGGGGAGGAGGCTACACCTTC. Amino acid sequence: CASSPTGGGGYTF. The chain has TRBV12-3 or TRBV12-4 and TRBJ1-2; TRBD1 agrees at 8 bases. The CDR3 sequence is 13 residues long. Unmatched junction bases numbered 7, after V lost 5 bases and J lost 8 bases.

This chain connects TRBV7-9 to TRBJ2-1; TRBD2 might be the D (8 bases). CDR3 length: 16 amino acids. V lost 10 bases, J lost 3 bases, and 22 bases lay in between. In germline, CDR1 is SEHNR, CDR2 FQNEAQ (reference sequence). DNA for the CDR3: TGTGCCACTCGGGAGGGGACAGTCGGGATCTACAATGAGCAGTTCTTC. Protein: CATREGTVGIYNEQFF.

For this clonotype: An end of the junction does not agree with germline; a read error may underlie this. This chain connects TRBV28 to TRBJ1-2; 12 positions agree with TRBD1. Germline CDR1 MDHEN, CDR2 SYDVKM. CDR3 length: 15 amino acids. The CDR3 protein is CASSDPGQGAEPPLF. The CDR3 coding sequence is TGTGCCAGCAGTGACCCGGGACAGGGGGCGGAGCCCCCCCTCTTC.

The gene calls are TRBV5-6 and TRBJ2-1, with D hard to call. In germline, CDR1 is SGHDT, CDR2 YYEEEE. CDR3 length equals 13 residues. Trimming stripped 2 bases from V and 10 bases from J, with 13 bases between. CDR3 protein: CASSFERRQEQFF. CDR3 DNA sequence: TGTGCCAGCAGCTTTGAAAGAAGGCAGGAGCAGTTCTTC.

The rearrangement uses TRBV12-3 or TRBV12-4 and TRBJ1-6; the match to TRBD1 covers 7 bases. The CDR3 sequence is 15 residues long. V shed 6 bases and J 9 bases; nucleotides not matched to a gene: 11. The CDR3 here is CASSRGGAFGSPLHF. The CDR3 nucleotides read TGTGCCAGCAGCCGAGGGGGCGCCTTTGGTTCACCCCTCCACTTT.

The chain combines TRBV3-1 with TRBJ2-1, with TRBD2 as a possible D gene (5 bases). From germline, CDR1 is LGHDT and CDR2 YNNKEL (reference sequence). V shed 4 bases and J shed 0 bases, with 13 bases lying between them. There are 16 residues in the CDR3. CDR3 protein: CASSPGLRSSYNEQFF. The CDR3 bases are TGTGCCAGCAGCCCAGGACTCCGGAGCTCCTACAATGAGCAGTTCTTC.

This clonotype was found many times. The chain joins TRBV5-1 to TRBJ1-1, with D possibly being TRBD1 (5 bases). CDR3 length equals 14 residues. Germline CDR1 SGHRS, CDR2 YFSETQ. Trimming removed 4 bases at V and 4 bases at J, with 14 bases between. The CDR3 nucleotides read TGCGCCAGCAGCCCCGGTGAGGGGACCACTGAAGCTTTCTTT. Its translation: CASSPGEGTTEAFF.

This clonotype was observed a handful of times. The V call is TRBV23-1, the J call TRBJ2-7; D unresolved. TRBV23-1 is an ORF, with its function uncertain. Trimming left V 7 bases short and J 3 bases short, with 10 bases between. The CDR3 extends over 12 amino acids. CDR3 sequence reads: CASNPTYYEQYV. The DNA for the CDR3 is TGCGCCAGCAACCCCACTTACTACGAGCAGTACGTC.

This clonotype was seen more than once but under ten times. This chain links TRBV5-1 with TRBJ1-1; D is uncertain. This CDR3 has 14 residues. CDR1 SGHRS and CDR2 YFSETQ come from the germline V gene. Trimming took 1 base from V and 7 from J, leaving 14 bases between them. As DNA, the CDR3 is TGCGCCAGCAGCTTGAACGTAGTCGGCGGTGAAGCTTTCTTT. Translating it yields CASSLNVVGGEAFF. Based on the CDR3 plus reference TRBV5-1 and TRBJ1-1, the full variable domain is KAGVTQTPRYLIKTRGQQVTLSCSPISGHRSVSWYQQTPGQGLQFLFEYFSETQRNKGNFPGRFSGRQFSNSRSEMNVSTLELGDSALYLCASSLNVVGGEAFFGQGTRLTVV.

The CDR3 coding sequence is TGCGCCAGCAGCCAGGTACCCCGAGAGCGGGCGAGCCGTCACGAGCAGTACTTC. Protein: CASSQVPRERASRHEQYF. This chain uses TRBV4-1 with TRBJ2-7; the D gene is possibly TRBD2 (6 bases). V lost 3 bases to trimming and J lost 5 bases, with 26 bases between them. The CDR3 totals 18 residues. Germline CDR1 MGHRA, CDR2 YSYEKL.

Only a few counts were recorded for this clonotype. The chain has TRBV28 and TRBJ2-7; D may be TRBD1 or TRBD2 (5 bases each). This CDR3 spans 15 amino acids. Germline loops: CDR1 MDHEN, CDR2 SYDVKM. Trimming removed 5 bases at V and 7 bases at J, with 21 bases between. DNA for the CDR3: TGTGCCAGCAGTGTTGCCGGGACCCCCACGGAGGAGCAGTACGTC. Translated: CASSVAGTPTEEQYV.

There are many counts of this clonotype. This chain connects TRBV27 to TRBJ1-6; TRBD1 aligns across 9 bases. The germline CDR1 and CDR2 sequences are MNHEY and SMNVEV (reference sequence). V shed 5 bases, J shed 15 bases, and the junction held 8 bases outside the gene matches. The CDR3 has 13 amino acids. The CDR3 reads CASSLETGGHLHF. For the CDR3, the DNA is TGTGCCAGCAGTCTCGAGACAGGGGGACACCTCCACTTT.

Regarding this clonotype: Relative to the germline gene, one junction end is altered; a read error may explain this. The gene calls are TRBV4-3 and TRBJ2-3; D possibly corresponds to TRBD1 (6 bases). CDR3 length: 16 residues. The germline gives CDR1 LGHNA, CDR2 YSLEER. The CDR3 DNA reads TGCGCCAGCAGCCAAGAAGCATCGGAAGAGACAGGTACGCAGTATTTT. Encoded protein: CASSQEASEETGTQYF.

The sample holds a few counts of this clonotype. The V and J genes are TRBV5-1 and TRBJ2-4; TRBD1 matches at 10 bases. Germline lookup yields CDR1 SGHRS and CDR2 YFSETQ. V lost 4 bases to trimming and J lost 0 bases; unmatched junction nucleotides: 4. The CDR3 sequence is 16 residues long. The CDR3: CASSPDRGLAKNIQYF. In nucleotides, the CDR3 is TGCGCCAGCAGCCCAGACAGGGGGCTAGCCAAAAACATTCAGTACTTC. Variable domain in full (rest from reference TRBV5-1 and TRBJ2-4): KAGVTQTPRYLIKTRGQQVTLSCSPISGHRSVSWYQQTPGQGLQFLFEYFSETQRNKGNFPGRFSGRQFSNSRSEMNVSTLELGDSALYLCASSPDRGLAKNIQYFGAGTRLSVL.

V and J are TRBV4-3 and TRBJ2-3; tentatively, D is TRBD2 (6 bases). Germline CDR1 and CDR2: LGHNA and YSLEER. The CDR3 sequence is 17 residues long. Deletions cut 3 bases from V and 0 bases from J, with 16 bases between. DNA for the CDR3: TGCGCCAGCAGCCAGTTCCGCGGGGAGACTAGCACAGATACGCAGTATTTT. Translating gives CASSQFRGETSTDTQYF.

A few counts support this clonotype. The chain employs TRBV19 and TRBJ2-1, with TRBD2 identical over 8 bases. Germline V gives CDR1 LNHDA, CDR2 SQIVND (reference sequence). The CDR3 is made up of 13 amino acids. With 5 bases clipped from V and 10 bases from J, the junction kept 7 bases outside the gene matches. The CDR3 sequence is CASSPGGAGEQFF. The CDR3 nucleotides are TGTGCCAGTAGTCCCGGGGGGGCTGGAGAGCAGTTCTTC.

The chain carries TRBV20-1 and TRBJ2-1; D may be TRBD1 or TRBD2 (5 bases each). Looked up from germline, CDR1 is DFQATT and CDR2 is SNEGSKA (reference sequence). V was pared by 2 bases and J by 12 bases, with 20 bases between. This CDR3 spans 14 amino acids. The CDR3 protein is CSARRGPTGVRQFF. The DNA of the CDR3 is TGCAGTGCTAGAAGGGGACCGACCGGCGTGCGGCAGTTCTTC.

This chain links TRBV18 with TRBJ2-1; 7 bases agree with TRBD2. Unmatched junction bases numbered 10, after V lost 2 bases and J lost 6 bases. Per germline, CDR1 KGHSH and CDR2 LQKENI. The CDR3 extends over 16 amino acids. In nucleotides, the CDR3 is TGTGCCAGCTCACCATTGGCCGCGGGGGAGCCCAATGAGCAGTTCTTC. Amino acids: CASSPLAAGEPNEQFF.